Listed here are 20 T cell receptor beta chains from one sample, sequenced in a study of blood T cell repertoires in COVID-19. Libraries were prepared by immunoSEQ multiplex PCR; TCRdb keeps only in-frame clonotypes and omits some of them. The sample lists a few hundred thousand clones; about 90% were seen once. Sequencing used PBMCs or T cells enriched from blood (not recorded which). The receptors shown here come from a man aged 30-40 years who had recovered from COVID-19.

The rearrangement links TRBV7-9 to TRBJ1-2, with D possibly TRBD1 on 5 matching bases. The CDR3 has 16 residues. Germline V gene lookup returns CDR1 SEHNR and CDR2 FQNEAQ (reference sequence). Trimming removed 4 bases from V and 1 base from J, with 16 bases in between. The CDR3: CASSYADRSYNYGYTF. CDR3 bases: TGTGCCAGCAGCTATGCCGACAGATCATATAACTATGGCTACACCTTC.

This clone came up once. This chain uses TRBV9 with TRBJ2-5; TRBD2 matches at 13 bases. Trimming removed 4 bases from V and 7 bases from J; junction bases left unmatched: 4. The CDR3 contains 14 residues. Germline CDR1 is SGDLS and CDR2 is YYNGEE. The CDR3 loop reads CASSPGLAGVTQYF. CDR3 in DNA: TGTGCCAGCAGCCCCGGACTAGCGGGAGTGACCCAGTACTTC.

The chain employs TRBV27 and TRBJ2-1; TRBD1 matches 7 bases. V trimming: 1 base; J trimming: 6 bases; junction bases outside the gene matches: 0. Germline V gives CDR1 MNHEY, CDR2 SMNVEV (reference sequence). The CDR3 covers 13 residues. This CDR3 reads CASSLYRGNEQFF. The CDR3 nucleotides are TGTGCCAGCAGTTTATACAGGGGCAATGAGCAGTTCTTC.

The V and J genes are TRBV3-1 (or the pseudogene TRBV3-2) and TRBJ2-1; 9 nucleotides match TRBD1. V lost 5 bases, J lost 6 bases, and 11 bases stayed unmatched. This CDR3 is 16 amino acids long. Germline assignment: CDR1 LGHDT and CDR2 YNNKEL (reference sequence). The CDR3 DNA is TGTGCCAGCAGCGCACACGGGACAGGGAGGAGCAATGAGCAGTTCTTC. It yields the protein CASSAHGTGRSNEQFF.

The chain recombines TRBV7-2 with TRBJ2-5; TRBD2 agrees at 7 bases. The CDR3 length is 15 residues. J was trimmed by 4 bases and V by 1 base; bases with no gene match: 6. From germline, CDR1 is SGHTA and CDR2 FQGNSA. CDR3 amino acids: CASSLDGGKGETQYF. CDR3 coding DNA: TGTGCCAGCAGCTTAGACGGGGGGAAGGGAGAGACCCAGTACTTC.

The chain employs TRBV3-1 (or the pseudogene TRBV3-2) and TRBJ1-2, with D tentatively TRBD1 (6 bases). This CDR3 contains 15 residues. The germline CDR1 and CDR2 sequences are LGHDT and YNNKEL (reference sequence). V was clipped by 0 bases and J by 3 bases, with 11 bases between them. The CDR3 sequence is CASSQDGTPHYGYTF. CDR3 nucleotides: TGTGCCAGCAGCCAAGACGGGACACCGCACTATGGCTACACCTTC.

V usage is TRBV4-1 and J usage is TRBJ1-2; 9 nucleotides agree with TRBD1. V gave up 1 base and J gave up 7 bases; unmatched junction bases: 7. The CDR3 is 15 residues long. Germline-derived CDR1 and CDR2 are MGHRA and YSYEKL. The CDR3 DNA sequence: TGCGCCAGCAGCCAAGTCGTACAGGGGGCCCTTGGCTACACCTTC. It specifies CASSQVVQGALGYTF.

The CDR3 is CASSPRVAGFTDTQYF. Here the CDR3 DNA reads TGCGCCAGCAGCCCCCGGGTAGCGGGGTTCACAGATACGCAGTATTTT. The rearrangement uses TRBV4-1 and TRBJ2-3, with 8 nucleotides matching TRBD2. The CDR3 contains 16 residues. In germline, CDR1 is MGHRA, CDR2 YSYEKL. J was trimmed by 2 bases and V by 4 bases; bases with no gene match: 8.

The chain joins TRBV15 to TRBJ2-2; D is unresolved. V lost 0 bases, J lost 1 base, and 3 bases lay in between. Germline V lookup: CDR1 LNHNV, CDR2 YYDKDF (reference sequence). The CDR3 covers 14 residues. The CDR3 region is CATSRERNTGELFF. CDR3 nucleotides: TGTGCCACCAGCAGAGAGAGGAACACCGGGGAGCTGTTTTTT.

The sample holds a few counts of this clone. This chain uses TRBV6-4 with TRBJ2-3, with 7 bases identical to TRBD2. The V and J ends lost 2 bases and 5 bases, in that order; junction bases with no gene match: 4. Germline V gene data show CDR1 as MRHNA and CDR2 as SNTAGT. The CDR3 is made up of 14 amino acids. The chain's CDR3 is CASSDTTSVDTQYF. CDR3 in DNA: TGTGCCAGCAGTGACACCACTAGCGTAGATACGCAGTATTTT.

The chain's CDR3 is CASSYDRGRGPQHF. The DNA of the CDR3 is TGTGCCAGCAGTTACGACAGGGGGCGCGGGCCCCAGCATTTT. The gene calls are TRBV2 and TRBJ1-5, with 10 positions matching TRBD1. There are 14 residues in the CDR3. V lost 5 bases and J lost 9; bases outside the gene matches: 7. The germline V gene encodes CDR1 SNHLY and CDR2 FYNNEI. The full variable domain, its missing parts supplied by reference TRBV2 and TRBJ1-5, is EPEVTQTPSHQVTQMGQEVILRCVPISNHLYFYWYRQILGQKVEFLVSFYNNEISEKSEIFDDQFSVERPDGSNFTLKIRSTKLEDSAMYFCASSYDRGRGPQHFGDGTRLSIL.

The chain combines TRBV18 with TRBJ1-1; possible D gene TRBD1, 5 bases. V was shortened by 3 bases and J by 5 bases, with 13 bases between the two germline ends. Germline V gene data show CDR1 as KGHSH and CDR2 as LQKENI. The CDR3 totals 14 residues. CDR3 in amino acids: CASSPDSRGTEAFF. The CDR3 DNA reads TGTGCCAGCTCACCCGACAGCCGGGGGACTGAAGCTTTCTTT. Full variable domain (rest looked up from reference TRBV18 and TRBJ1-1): NAGVMQNPRHLVRRRGQEARLRCSPMKGHSHVYWYRQLPEEGLKFMVYLQKENIIDESGMPKERFSAEFPKEGPSILRIQQVVRGDSAAYFCASSPDSRGTEAFFGQGTRLTVV.

CDR3 sequence reads: CASSSRGGFNEQFF. CDR3 DNA sequence: TGTGCCAGCAGCTCGCGGGGGGGTTTCAATGAGCAGTTCTTC. The chain has TRBV11-2 and TRBJ2-1, with 9 bases that match TRBD2. V trimming: 4 bases; J trimming: 6 bases; junction bases outside the gene matches: 4. The CDR3 length is 14 residues. Germline V CDR1 and CDR2: SGHAT, FQNNGV.

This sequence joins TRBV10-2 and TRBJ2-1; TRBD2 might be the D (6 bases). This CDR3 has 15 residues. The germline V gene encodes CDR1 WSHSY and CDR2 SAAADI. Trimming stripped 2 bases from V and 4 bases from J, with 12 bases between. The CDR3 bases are TGCGCCAGCAGTGAGAAGGTAGCGGTTTACAATGAGCAGTTCTTC. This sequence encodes CASSEKVAVYNEQFF.

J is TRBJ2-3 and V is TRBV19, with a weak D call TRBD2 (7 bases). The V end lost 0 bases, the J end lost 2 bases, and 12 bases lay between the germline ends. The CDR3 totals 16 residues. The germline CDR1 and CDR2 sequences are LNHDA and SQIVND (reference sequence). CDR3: CASSIEAGAYTDTQYF. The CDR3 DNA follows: TGTGCCAGTAGTATAGAGGCGGGGGCTTACACAGATACGCAGTATTTT.

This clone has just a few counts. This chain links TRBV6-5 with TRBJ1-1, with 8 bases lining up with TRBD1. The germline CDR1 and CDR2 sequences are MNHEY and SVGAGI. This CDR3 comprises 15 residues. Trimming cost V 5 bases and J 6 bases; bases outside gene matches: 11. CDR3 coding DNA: TGTGCCAGCAGTAGATGGACAGGGTTTTTCGCTGAAGCTTTCTTT. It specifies CASSRWTGFFAEAFF.

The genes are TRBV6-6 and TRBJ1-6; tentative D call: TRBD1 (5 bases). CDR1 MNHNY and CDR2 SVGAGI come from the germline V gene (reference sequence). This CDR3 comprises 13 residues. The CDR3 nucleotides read TGTGCACTCCAACAGGCAAATAATTCACCCCTCCACTTT. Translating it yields CALQQANNSPLHF.

In DNA form, the CDR3 reads TGTGCCGTAAAACGGGATAGCAATCAGCCCCAGCATTTT. Protein sequence: CAVKRDSNQPQHF. This chain connects TRBV30 to TRBJ1-5; unclear D gene. Germline CDR1 GTSNPN, CDR2 SVGIG (reference sequence). The CDR3 extends over 13 amino acids. Trimming took off 8 bases at V and 0 bases at J, with 11 bases between the two ends.

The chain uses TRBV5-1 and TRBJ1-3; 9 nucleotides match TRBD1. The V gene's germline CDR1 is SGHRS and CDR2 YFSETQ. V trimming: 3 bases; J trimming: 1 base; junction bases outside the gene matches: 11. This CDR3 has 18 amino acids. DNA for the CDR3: TGCGCCAGCAGCTCAACCGCCGGGACAGGGTTTTCTGGAAACACCATATATTTT. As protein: CASSSTAGTGFSGNTIYF. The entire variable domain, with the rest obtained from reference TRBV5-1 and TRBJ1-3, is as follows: KAGVTQTPRYLIKTRGQQVTLSCSPISGHRSVSWYQQTPGQGLQFLFEYFSETQRNKGNFPGRFSGRQFSNSRSEMNVSTLELGDSALYLCASSSTAGTGFSGNTIYFGEGSWLTVV.

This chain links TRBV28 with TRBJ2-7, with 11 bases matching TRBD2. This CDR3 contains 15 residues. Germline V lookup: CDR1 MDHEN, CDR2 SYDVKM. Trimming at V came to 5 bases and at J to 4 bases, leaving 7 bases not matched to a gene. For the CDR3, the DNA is TGTGCCAGCAGTCCCACTAGCGGGAGTTTGTACGAGCAGTACTTC. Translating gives CASSPTSGSLYEQYF.